Each of the 2 T cell receptor beta chains below was sequenced from the same sample in a study of cytomegalovirus exposure and HLA in healthy donors. Primers for the PCR totalled 60 Vbeta and 13 Jbeta. Repertoires were generated with immunoSEQ multiplex PCR, while TCRdb's copy carries only in-frame clones and drops some. The sample lists roughly 80,000 clones, over 65% occurring once. The sample was PBMCs. The receptor set was obtained from a woman aged 40 to 50 in good health and CMV-seropositive.

V is TRBV6-5 and J is TRBJ1-4; no reliable D call. The CDR3 sequence is 14 residues long. The ends were cut back, 7 bases at V and 10 bases at J, with 19 bases in the middle. The germline V gene encodes CDR1 MNHEY and CDR2 SVGAGI. The CDR3 DNA sequence: TGTGCCAGCACCCGAACCCAGTCCGGAGGAAAACTGTTTTTT. Translating gives CASTRTQSGGKLFF.

This chain uses TRBV30 with TRBJ2-7, with D possibly being TRBD2 (6 bases). This CDR3 is 14 amino acids long. Per the germline V gene, CDR1 is GTSNPN and CDR2 is SVGIG (reference sequence). With 5 bases removed from V and 0 bases from J, the gap between germline ends came to 14 bases. CDR3 DNA: TGTGCCTGGTCCCGGGACTGGGCCTCCTACGAGCAGTACTTC. This gives the protein CAWSRDWASYEQYF.